Listed below are T cell receptor beta chains from one sample, sequenced in a study of cytomegalovirus exposure and HLA in healthy donors. Here immunoSEQ multiplex PCR was the method, and the copy in TCRdb shows in-frame clones only, minus some. Among 200,000 or so clones, approximately 80% were seen once, and the ten largest hold roughly 6%. Sequences were obtained from PBMCs. Source of these receptors: a young woman in good health and CMV-seropositive. The CDR3 runs from the conserved cysteine through the conserved F or W. Fields, in order: CDR3 DNA, CDR3 protein, D gene, clone size, V gene, J gene. A D gene is named only where the DNA matches it firmly. Some rows have no size entry. The others give once, few or many, or a class for an expanded clone.

CDR3 DNA: TGTGCCAGCAGTTACTGGGCCGATACCGGGGAGCTGTTTTTT
CDR3 protein: CASSYWADTGELFF
D gene: .
clone size: .
V gene: TRBV6-5
J gene: TRBJ2-2

CDR3 DNA: TGTGCCAGCAGTGTAATCGGGGGGCAGGCGGATGGCTACACCTTC
CDR3 protein: CASSVIGGQADGYTF
D gene: .
clone size: .
V gene: TRBV2
J gene: TRBJ1-2

CDR3 DNA: TGTGCCAGCAGTCCGCAAGGGGGCACGCAGTATTTT
CDR3 protein: CASSPQGGTQYF
D gene: TRBD1
clone size: .
V gene: TRBV28
J gene: TRBJ2-3

CDR3 DNA: TGTGCCAGTTACGCCGGGACAGGGGGAGGTGAAGCTTTCTTT
CDR3 protein: CASYAGTGGGEAFF
D gene: TRBD1
clone size: .
V gene: TRBV2
J gene: TRBJ1-1

CDR3 DNA: TGTGCCAGCAGCTCCGGGGGGTTTCCCACAGATACGCAGTATTTT
CDR3 protein: CASSSGGFPTDTQYF
D gene: TRBD2
clone size: few
V gene: TRBV5-6
J gene: TRBJ2-3

CDR3 DNA: TGTGCCAGCAGCCCGACTAGCGGAAGCTCCTACGAGCAGTACTTC
CDR3 protein: CASSPTSGSSYEQYF
D gene: TRBD2
clone size: .
V gene: TRBV7-9
J gene: TRBJ2-7

CDR3 DNA: TGTGCCAGCAGCCCCCGACAGGGGGGGAAAAAACTGTTTTTT
CDR3 protein: CASSPRQGGKKLFF
D gene: TRBD1
clone size: .
V gene: TRBV6-1
J gene: TRBJ1-4

CDR3 DNA: TGTGCCAGCAGCTTATTAGCGGGAGGGCCGTCCGAGCAGTACTTC
CDR3 protein: CASSLLAGGPSEQYF
D gene: TRBD2
clone size: .
V gene: TRBV7-6
J gene: TRBJ2-7

CDR3 DNA: TGTGCCTGCCACCACCCAGGGGGGTCATCAACCGGGGAGCTGTTTTTT
CDR3 protein: CACHHPGGSSTGELFF
D gene: .
clone size: .
V gene: TRBV5-4
J gene: TRBJ2-2

CDR3 DNA: TGTGCCAGCCATCGGTCCCAAGAGACCCAGTACTTC
CDR3 protein: CASHRSQETQYF
D gene: .
clone size: .
V gene: TRBV6-5
J gene: TRBJ2-5

CDR3 DNA: TGTGCCAGCAGTACGGGATCCCATGGCTACACCTTC
CDR3 protein: CASSTGSHGYTF
D gene: .
clone size: .
V gene: TRBV6-5
J gene: TRBJ1-2

CDR3 DNA: TGCGCCAGCAGCGCGGGGCCAGTCTCTGGGGCCAACGTCCTGACTTTC
CDR3 protein: CASSAGPVSGANVLTF
D gene: .
clone size: .
V gene: TRBV5-1
J gene: TRBJ2-6

CDR3 DNA: TGTGCCAGCAGCTTAGTTGAGGGATACGAGCAGTACTTC
CDR3 protein: CASSLVEGYEQYF
D gene: .
clone size: .
V gene: TRBV7-9
J gene: TRBJ2-7

CDR3 DNA: TGCGCCAGCAGTGGGGGGCAGGGTATTAGTAGTCAGCCCCAGCATTTT
CDR3 protein: CASSGGQGISSQPQHF
D gene: .
clone size: .
V gene: TRBV10-2
J gene: TRBJ1-5

CDR3 DNA: TGTGCCAGTAGTATAAGTATGCAGAGCACAGATACGCAGTATTTT
CDR3 protein: CASSISMQSTDTQYF
D gene: .
clone size: .
V gene: TRBV19
J gene: TRBJ2-3

CDR3 DNA: TGTGCCAGCAGCCTACAAGAGACCCAGTACTTC
CDR3 protein: CASSLQETQYF
D gene: .
clone size: .
V gene: TRBV28
J gene: TRBJ2-5

CDR3 DNA: TGTGCCAGTCAAAAGGAGGGCACAGATACGCAGTATTTT
CDR3 protein: CASQKEGTDTQYF
D gene: .
clone size: .
V gene: TRBV5-3
J gene: TRBJ2-3

CDR3 DNA: TGTGCCAGCTCACCCGACAGGGTGGTTGAAAAACTGTTTTTT
CDR3 protein: CASSPDRVVEKLFF
D gene: TRBD1
clone size: .
V gene: TRBV18
J gene: TRBJ1-4

CDR3 DNA: TGTGCCATCGGGGAGGGGTCCTACAATGAGCAGTTCTTC
CDR3 protein: CAIGEGSYNEQFF
D gene: TRBD2
clone size: few
V gene: TRBV5-4
J gene: TRBJ2-1

CDR3 DNA: TGTGCCATTATGAACACCGGGGAGCTGTTTTTT
CDR3 protein: CAIMNTGELFF
D gene: .
clone size: .
V gene: TRBV28
J gene: TRBJ2-2

CDR3 DNA: TGTGCCACCCAGGGAGGGGGGGAAGCTTTCTTT
CDR3 protein: CATQGGGEAFF
D gene: .
clone size: .
V gene: TRBV2
J gene: TRBJ1-1

CDR3 DNA: TGTGCCAGCAGTCTGACAGGGGACACTGAAGCTTTCTTT
CDR3 protein: CASSLTGDTEAFF
D gene: TRBD1
clone size: few
V gene: TRBV14
J gene: TRBJ1-1

CDR3 DNA: TGTGCCAGTCGCGGGACAGGAGGGTCTGGGGCCAACGTCCTGACTTTC
CDR3 protein: CASRGTGGSGANVLTF
D gene: TRBD1
clone size: .
V gene: TRBV19
J gene: TRBJ2-6

CDR3 DNA: TGTGCCAGCAGCGTAGTATCAGGGGTGGCAGATACGCAGTATTTT
CDR3 protein: CASSVVSGVADTQYF
D gene: .
clone size: .
V gene: TRBV9
J gene: TRBJ2-3

CDR3 DNA: TGTGCCAGCAGCCAAGTCCTTGGCCTCTTTACGGGTCCCCTCCACTTT
CDR3 protein: CASSQVLGLFTGPLHF
D gene: .
clone size: .
V gene: TRBV14
J gene: TRBJ1-6

CDR3 DNA: TGTGCCAGCAGCCCCCGAGCGGGAGTGAGCATTCAGTACTTC
CDR3 protein: CASSPRAGVSIQYF
D gene: TRBD2
clone size: .
V gene: TRBV7-8
J gene: TRBJ2-4

CDR3 DNA: TGTGCCAGCAGCACCCAGGGAGGGCCAGATACGCAGTATTTT
CDR3 protein: CASSTQGGPDTQYF
D gene: TRBD2
clone size: .
V gene: TRBV5-6
J gene: TRBJ2-3

CDR3 DNA: TGTGCCAGCAGCTTGGCCGGGGGATCGAAAGAGACCCAGTACTTC
CDR3 protein: CASSLAGGSKETQYF
D gene: .
clone size: .
V gene: TRBV5-6
J gene: TRBJ2-5

CDR3 DNA: TGTGCCAGTAGTTCAACAGGGGGCTTCAGCAATCAGCCCCAGCATTTT
CDR3 protein: CASSSTGGFSNQPQHF
D gene: TRBD1
clone size: .
V gene: TRBV19
J gene: TRBJ1-5

CDR3 DNA: TGTGCCAGCAGTTACGAGCGTAACACAGATACGCAGTATTTT
CDR3 protein: CASSYERNTDTQYF
D gene: .
clone size: few
V gene: TRBV6-8
J gene: TRBJ2-3

CDR3 DNA: TGTGCCAGCTCCGTAGTCCAAGAGACCCAGTACTTC
CDR3 protein: CASSVVQETQYF
D gene: .
clone size: .
V gene: TRBV18
J gene: TRBJ2-5

CDR3 DNA: TGTGCCAGCAGGAACCCAGGGGATCAGCCCCAGCATTTT
CDR3 protein: CASRNPGDQPQHF
D gene: .
clone size: few
V gene: TRBV2
J gene: TRBJ1-5

CDR3 DNA: TGTGCCAGCAGTTACGCACCGACTCTAGATACGCAGTATTTT
CDR3 protein: CASSYAPTLDTQYF
D gene: .
clone size: .
V gene: TRBV6-5
J gene: TRBJ2-3

CDR3 DNA: TGTGCCAGCAGCTTAGTTGGGGCCGGACTAGCGGGATTCGGGGAGACCCAGTACTTC
CDR3 protein: CASSLVGAGLAGFGETQYF
D gene: TRBD2
clone size: once
V gene: TRBV7-2
J gene: TRBJ2-5

CDR3 DNA: TGTGCCAGTAGTAGGGCTGCTCGACAGGGGGCGTTGGTTACTGAAGCTTTCTTT
CDR3 protein: CASSRAARQGALVTEAFF
D gene: TRBD1
clone size: few
V gene: TRBV19
J gene: TRBJ1-1

CDR3 DNA: TGTGCCAGCAGCCCAGCGGGAGGGTACAATGAGCAGTTCTTC
CDR3 protein: CASSPAGGYNEQFF
D gene: TRBD2
clone size: .
V gene: TRBV5-4
J gene: TRBJ2-1

CDR3 DNA: TGTGCCAGCTCACCACCCAGCGGGGGGAACACCGGGGAGCTGTTTTTT
CDR3 protein: CASSPPSGGNTGELFF
D gene: TRBD2
clone size: .
V gene: TRBV18
J gene: TRBJ2-2

CDR3 DNA: TGTGCCAGCAGCTTGGGGCAGAAGACCGGGGAGCTGTTTTTT
CDR3 protein: CASSLGQKTGELFF
D gene: .
clone size: once
V gene: TRBV5-4
J gene: TRBJ2-2

CDR3 DNA: TGTGCCAGCAGTGGAACAGGGGACTATGGCTACACCTTC
CDR3 protein: CASSGTGDYGYTF
D gene: TRBD1
clone size: .
V gene: TRBV25-1
J gene: TRBJ1-2

CDR3 DNA: TGCGCCAGCAGCCAAGTTTCGTCCTGGGTAGGGGGATACACCTTC
CDR3 protein: CASSQVSSWVGGYTF
D gene: .
clone size: .
V gene: TRBV4-3
J gene: TRBJ1-2

CDR3 DNA: TGTGCCAGCAGCCCAGGACAGGGGGATTCTAATGAAAAACTGTTTTTT
CDR3 protein: CASSPGQGDSNEKLFF
D gene: TRBD1
clone size: .
V gene: TRBV7-9
J gene: TRBJ1-4

CDR3 DNA: TGTGCCAGCAGATGGGGAACAGGGGGCCTAGATGAAAAACTGTTTTTT
CDR3 protein: CASRWGTGGLDEKLFF
D gene: TRBD1
clone size: .
V gene: TRBV5-6
J gene: TRBJ1-4

CDR3 DNA: TGTGCCAGCGGGGGGGGCCTATATGGCTACACCTTC
CDR3 protein: CASGGGLYGYTF
D gene: .
clone size: .
V gene: TRBV4-2
J gene: TRBJ1-2

CDR3 DNA: TGTGCCAGCAGTTCCTGGGCCCTCGGCGAGCAGTACTTC
CDR3 protein: CASSSWALGEQYF
D gene: .
clone size: .
V gene: TRBV27
J gene: TRBJ2-7

CDR3 DNA: TGTGCCAGCAGCCCGACTAGCGGGGGGAAAGAGACCCAGTACTTC
CDR3 protein: CASSPTSGGKETQYF
D gene: TRBD2
clone size: few
V gene: TRBV5-4
J gene: TRBJ2-5

CDR3 DNA: TGTGCCAGTAGTATTTTGGGGGGGGACACCGGGGAGCTGTTTTTT
CDR3 protein: CASSILGGDTGELFF
D gene: TRBD2
clone size: .
V gene: TRBV19
J gene: TRBJ2-2

CDR3 DNA: TGTGCCAGCACCTATTCCGGGACTAGCGGGAGAGGGGAGCTGTTTTTT
CDR3 protein: CASTYSGTSGRGELFF
D gene: TRBD2
clone size: once
V gene: TRBV14
J gene: TRBJ2-2

CDR3 DNA: TGTGCCAGCAGTTACGGGAGGACCCAGTACTTC
CDR3 protein: CASSYGRTQYF
D gene: .
clone size: .
V gene: TRBV6-5
J gene: TRBJ2-5

CDR3 DNA: TGTGCCAGCGGTGACAGGGTCCAAGAGACCCAGTACTTC
CDR3 protein: CASGDRVQETQYF
D gene: TRBD1
clone size: .
V gene: TRBV6-1
J gene: TRBJ2-5

CDR3 DNA: TGTGCCAGCAGCTTATTGAGAGGGGGCGGTGAAAAACTGTTTTTT
CDR3 protein: CASSLLRGGGEKLFF
D gene: TRBD1
clone size: .
V gene: TRBV7-9
J gene: TRBJ1-4

CDR3 DNA: TGTGCCAGCCTTTGGACAAGCGGGGGGGGCAATGAGCAGTTCTTC
CDR3 protein: CASLWTSGGGNEQFF
D gene: TRBD2
clone size: .
V gene: TRBV6-6
J gene: TRBJ2-1

CDR3 DNA: TGTGCCAGCAGCCCTAACAGGGGGACAGATACGCAGTATTTT
CDR3 protein: CASSPNRGTDTQYF
D gene: TRBD1
clone size: .
V gene: TRBV5-4
J gene: TRBJ2-3

CDR3 DNA: TGTGCCAGCAGTTCATCGAGGGGGGGGTTCAATGAGCAGTTCTTC
CDR3 protein: CASSSSRGGFNEQFF
D gene: .
clone size: .
V gene: TRBV28
J gene: TRBJ2-1